This TCR beta chain was sequenced for a study of shared clonotypes between healthy human individuals. Deep-level settings were used for running the assay. Genomic DNA of every subset was divided equally among multiple immunoSEQ plates. The protocol was immunoSEQ multiplex PCR, while the TCRdb copy is restricted to in-frame clones and leaves out a portion. The repertoire holds 2 million to 3 million clones, with 80% to 95% as singletons. Of note for this clone: Its specificity is unknown.

Germline values: CDR1 MDHEN, CDR2 SYDVKM. The CDR3 consists of 15 residues. The J segment lost 5 bases and the V segment lost 2 bases, leaving 5 bases of the junction unmatched. Study-wide results and limits: A handful of donors showed sharing of 4.5% to 6% of naive CD4 clonotypes. The sole specimen, blood, was sampled, and tissue repertoires likely differ.

The clonotype comes from a man aged 18 to 30 in good health. Some clones in this sample may be carry-over from other donors' samples. This chain joins TRBV28 and TRBJ1-4, with 7 positions matching TRBD1. Sequenced material: naive CD4+ T cells from PBMCs. Subset described: CD45RA+ positively selected. CDR3 sequence reads: CASSLSGRGNEKLFF. CDR3 sequence (DNA): TGTGCCAGCAGTTTAAGTGGCAGGGGGAATGAAAAACTGTTTTTT.